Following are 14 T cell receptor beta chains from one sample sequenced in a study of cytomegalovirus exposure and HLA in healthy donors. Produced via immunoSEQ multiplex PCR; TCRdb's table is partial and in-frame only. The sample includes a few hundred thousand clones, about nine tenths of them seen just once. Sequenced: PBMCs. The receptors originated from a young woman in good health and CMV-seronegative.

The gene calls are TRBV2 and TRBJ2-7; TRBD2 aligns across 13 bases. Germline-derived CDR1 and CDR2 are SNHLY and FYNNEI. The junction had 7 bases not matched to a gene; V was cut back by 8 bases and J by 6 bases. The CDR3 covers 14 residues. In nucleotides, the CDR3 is TGTGCCAGCGTTTGGACTAGCGGGAGATCCGAGCAGTACTTC. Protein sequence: CASVWTSGRSEQYF. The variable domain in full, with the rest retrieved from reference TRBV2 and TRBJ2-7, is EPEVTQTPSHQVTQMGQEVILRCVPISNHLYFYWYRQILGQKVEFLVSFYNNEISEKSEIFDDQFSVERPDGSNFTLKIRSTKLEDSAMYFCASVWTSGRSEQYFGPGTRLTVT.

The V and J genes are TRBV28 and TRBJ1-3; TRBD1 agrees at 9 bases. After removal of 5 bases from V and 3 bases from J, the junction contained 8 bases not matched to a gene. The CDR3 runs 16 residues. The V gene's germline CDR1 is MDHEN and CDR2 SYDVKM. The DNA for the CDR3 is TGTGCCAGCAGTGGTGGACAGGGGCTCGGTGGAAACACCATATATTTT. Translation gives CASSGGQGLGGNTIYF.

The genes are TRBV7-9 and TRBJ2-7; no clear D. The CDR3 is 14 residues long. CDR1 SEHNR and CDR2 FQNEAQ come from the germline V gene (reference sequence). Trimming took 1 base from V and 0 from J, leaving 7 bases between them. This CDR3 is CASSLGPHSYEQYF. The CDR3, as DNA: TGTGCCAGCAGCTTAGGTCCACACTCCTACGAGCAGTACTTC.

CDR3 coding DNA: TGTGCCAGCAGTGTGGGACTAGCGGGAGTCGGGAGGGATACGCAGTATTTT. Translated, it gives CASSVGLAGVGRDTQYF. The rearrangement uses TRBV6-1 and TRBJ2-3, with TRBD2 matching 14 bases. The CDR3 is 17 residues long. The J segment lost 6 bases and the V segment lost 4 bases, leaving 9 bases of the junction unmatched. Germline lookup yields CDR1 MNHNS and CDR2 SASEGT.

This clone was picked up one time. In DNA, the CDR3 is TGCGCCAGCAGCAGGGAACGGACAGGTTATGGCTACACCTTC. The encoded protein is CASSRERTGYGYTF. This chain links TRBV5-1 with TRBJ1-2, with TRBD1 identical over 7 bases. V was clipped by 4 bases and J by 5 bases; unmatched bases: 8. The CDR3 sequence is 14 residues long. Germline V gene lookup returns CDR1 SGHRS and CDR2 YFSETQ. The complete variable domain, with remaining parts taken from reference TRBV5-1 and TRBJ1-2, reads KAGVTQTPRYLIKTRGQQVTLSCSPISGHRSVSWYQQTPGQGLQFLFEYFSETQRNKGNFPGRFSGRQFSNSRSEMNVSTLELGDSALYLCASSRERTGYGYTFGSGTRLTVV.

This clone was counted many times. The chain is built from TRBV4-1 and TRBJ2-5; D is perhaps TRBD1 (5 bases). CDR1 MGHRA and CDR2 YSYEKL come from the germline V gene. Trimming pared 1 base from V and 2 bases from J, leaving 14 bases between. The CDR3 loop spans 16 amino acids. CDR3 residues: CASSQGALQVQETQYF. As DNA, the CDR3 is TGCGCCAGCAGCCAAGGTGCTTTACAGGTGCAAGAGACCCAGTACTTC.

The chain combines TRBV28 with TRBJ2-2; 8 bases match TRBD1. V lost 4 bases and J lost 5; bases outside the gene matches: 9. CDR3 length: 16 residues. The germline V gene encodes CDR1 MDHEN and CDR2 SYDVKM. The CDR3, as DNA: TGTGCCAGCAGTTCAGGGGGCGCAGTGATTACCGGGGAGCTGTTTTTT. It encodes CASSSGGAVITGELFF.

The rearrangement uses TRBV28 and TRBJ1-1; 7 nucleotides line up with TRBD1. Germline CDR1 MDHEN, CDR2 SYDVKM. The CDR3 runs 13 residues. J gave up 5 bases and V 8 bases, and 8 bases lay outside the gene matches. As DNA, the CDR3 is TGTGCCAGCGGAGGGGGCCCGAGTACTGAAGCTTTCTTT. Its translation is CASGGGPSTEAFF. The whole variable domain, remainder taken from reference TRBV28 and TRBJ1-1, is DVKVTQSSRYLVKRTGEKVFLECVQDMDHENMFWYRQDPGLGLRLIYFSYDVKMKEKGDIPEGYSVSREKKERFSLILESASTNQTSMYLCASGGGPSTEAFFGQGTRLTVV.

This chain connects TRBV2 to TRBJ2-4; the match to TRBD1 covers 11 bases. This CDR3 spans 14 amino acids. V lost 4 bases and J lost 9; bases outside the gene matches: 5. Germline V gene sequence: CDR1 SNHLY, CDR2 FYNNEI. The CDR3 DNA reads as TGTGCCAGCAGTGGGAAGGGACAGGGGGTCATTCAGTACTTC. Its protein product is CASSGKGQGVIQYF.

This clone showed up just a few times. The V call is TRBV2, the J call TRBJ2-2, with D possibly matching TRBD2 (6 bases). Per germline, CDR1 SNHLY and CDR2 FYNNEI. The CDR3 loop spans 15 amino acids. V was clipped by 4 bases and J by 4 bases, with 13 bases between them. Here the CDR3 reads CASSGLEVGTGELFF. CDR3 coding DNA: TGTGCCAGCAGTGGACTAGAAGTGGGCACCGGGGAGCTGTTTTTT. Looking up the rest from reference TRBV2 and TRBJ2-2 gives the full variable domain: EPEVTQTPSHQVTQMGQEVILRCVPISNHLYFYWYRQILGQKVEFLVSFYNNEISEKSEIFDDQFSVERPDGSNFTLKIRSTKLEDSAMYFCASSGLEVGTGELFFGEGSRLTVL.

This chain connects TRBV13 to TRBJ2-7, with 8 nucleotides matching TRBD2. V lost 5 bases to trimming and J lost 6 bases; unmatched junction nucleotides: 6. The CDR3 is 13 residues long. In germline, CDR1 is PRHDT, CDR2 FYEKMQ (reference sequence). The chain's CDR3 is CASSQGLGFEQYF. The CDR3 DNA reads TGTGCCAGCAGCCAGGGACTAGGATTCGAGCAGTACTTC.

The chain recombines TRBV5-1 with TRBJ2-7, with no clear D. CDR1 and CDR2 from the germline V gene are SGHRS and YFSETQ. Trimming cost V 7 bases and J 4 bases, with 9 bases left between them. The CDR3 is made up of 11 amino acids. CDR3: CASSGGYEQYF. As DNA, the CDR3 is TGCGCCAGCTCAGGTGGGTACGAGCAGTACTTC.

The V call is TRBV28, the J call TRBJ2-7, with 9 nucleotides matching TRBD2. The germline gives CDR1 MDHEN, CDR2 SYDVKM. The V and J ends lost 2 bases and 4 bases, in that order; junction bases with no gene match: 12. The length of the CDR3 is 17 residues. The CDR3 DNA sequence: TGTGCCAGCAGTTTACCAGAAAGACTAGCGGCGGGGTACGAGCAGTACTTC. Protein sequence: CASSLPERLAAGYEQYF. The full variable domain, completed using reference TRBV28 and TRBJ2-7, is DVKVTQSSRYLVKRTGEKVFLECVQDMDHENMFWYRQDPGLGLRLIYFSYDVKMKEKGDIPEGYSVSREKKERFSLILESASTNQTSMYLCASSLPERLAAGYEQYFGPGTRLTVT.

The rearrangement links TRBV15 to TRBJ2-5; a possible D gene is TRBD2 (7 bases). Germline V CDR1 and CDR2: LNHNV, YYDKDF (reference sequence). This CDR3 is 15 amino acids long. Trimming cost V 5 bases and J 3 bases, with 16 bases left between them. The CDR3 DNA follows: TGTGCCACCAGCCAACCCGGGGGGCCGAAAGAGACCCAGTACTTC. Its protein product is CATSQPGGPKETQYF. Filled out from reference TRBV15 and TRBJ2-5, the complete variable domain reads DAMVIQNPRYQVTQFGKPVTLSCSQTLNHNVMYWYQQKSSQAPKLLFHYYDKDFNNEADTPDNFQSRRPNTSFCFLDIRSPGLGDTAMYLCATSQPGGPKETQYFGPGTRLLVL.